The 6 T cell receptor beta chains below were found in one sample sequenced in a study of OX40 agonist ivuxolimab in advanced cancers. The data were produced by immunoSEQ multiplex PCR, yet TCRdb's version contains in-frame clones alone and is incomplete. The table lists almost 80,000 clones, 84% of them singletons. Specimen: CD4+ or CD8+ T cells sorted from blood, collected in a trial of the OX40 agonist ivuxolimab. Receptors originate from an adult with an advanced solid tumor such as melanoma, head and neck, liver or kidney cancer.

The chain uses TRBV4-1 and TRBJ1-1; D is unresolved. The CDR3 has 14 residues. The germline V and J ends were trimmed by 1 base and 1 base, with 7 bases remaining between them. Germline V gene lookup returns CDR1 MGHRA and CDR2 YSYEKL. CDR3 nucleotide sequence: TGCGCCAGCAGCCAAGTATTCCAGAACACTGAAGCTTTCTTT. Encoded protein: CASSQVFQNTEAFF.

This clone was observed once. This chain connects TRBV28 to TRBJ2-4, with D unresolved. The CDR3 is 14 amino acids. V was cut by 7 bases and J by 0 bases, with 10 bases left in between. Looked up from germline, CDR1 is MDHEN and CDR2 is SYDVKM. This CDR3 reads CASNVGLAKNIQYF. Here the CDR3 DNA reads TGTGCCAGCAACGTCGGCCTAGCCAAAAACATTCAGTACTTC.

The CDR3 DNA is TGTGCCAGCAGCTTAAATGATCGAGTTACAGGGGCTGAAGCTTTCTTT. This gives the protein CASSLNDRVTGAEAFF. V gene TRBV7-6 combines with J gene TRBJ1-1; 7 bases match TRBD1. The CDR3 covers 16 residues. Looked up from germline, CDR1 is SGHVS and CDR2 is FNYEAQ. The V gene end was trimmed by 2 bases and the J gene end by 6 bases; junction bases not matched to a gene: 12. The complete variable domain, with remaining parts taken from reference TRBV7-6 and TRBJ1-1, reads GAGVSQSPRYKVTKRGQDVALRCDPISGHVSLYWYRQALGQGPEFLTYFNYEAQQDKSGLPNDRFSAERPEGSISTLTIQRTEQRDSAMYRCASSLNDRVTGAEAFFGQGTRLTVV.

CDR3 loop: CASSYQDANTGELFF. The CDR3 DNA is TGTGCCAGCAGTTACCAGGACGCGAACACCGGGGAGCTGTTTTTT. The chain couples TRBV6-6 to TRBJ2-2; the D is unclear. Between the trimmed V and J ends, which lost 2 bases and 0 bases, there was a span of 7 bases. From germline, CDR1 is MNHNY and CDR2 SVGAGI (reference sequence). This CDR3 spans 15 amino acids.

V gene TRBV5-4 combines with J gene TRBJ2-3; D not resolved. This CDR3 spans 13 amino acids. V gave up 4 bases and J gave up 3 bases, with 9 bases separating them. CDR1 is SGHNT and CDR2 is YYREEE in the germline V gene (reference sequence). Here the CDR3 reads CASSLYKTDTQYF. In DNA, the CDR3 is TGTGCCAGCAGCCTTTATAAGACAGATACGCAGTATTTT.

As DNA, the CDR3 is TGTGCCAGCAGTGAAGCGGGGAACGCGCAGTACTTC. Protein: CASSEAGNAQYF. The rearrangement joins TRBV2 to TRBJ2-7, with unresolved D. The CDR3 spans 12 residues. In germline, CDR1 is SNHLY, CDR2 FYNNEI. The V gene lost 0 bases and the J gene lost 9 bases, with 9 bases spanning the gap. Using reference TRBV2 and TRBJ2-7 for the parts outside the CDR3, the full variable domain is EPEVTQTPSHQVTQMGQEVILRCVPISNHLYFYWYRQILGQKVEFLVSFYNNEISEKSEIFDDQFSVERPDGSNFTLKIRSTKLEDSAMYFCASSEAGNAQYFGPGTRLTVT.